Below, one T cell receptor beta chain is given with its context. Its antigen remains unknown. This entry is derived from a study of CD4 T cells in relation to SARS-CoV-2 and coronaviruses. The data were produced by immunoSEQ multiplex PCR, yet TCRdb's version contains in-frame clones alone and is incomplete. The sample includes under 25,000 clones, more than 70% of them seen just once. This CDR3 is 14 amino acids long. From germline, CDR1 is MGHRA and CDR2 YSYEKL. The ends were cut back, 4 bases at V and 6 bases at J, with 15 bases in the middle. CD4+ T cells from unexposed donors were obtained before the COVID-19 pandemic (2011-2018). Isolation of CD4+ T cells took place after approximately 10 days in culture. Cultures held roughly 2 million PBMCs per well with around 9.7 IU/ml IL-2.

The source is a human donor in good health. This sequence joins TRBV4-1 and TRBJ1-2; D remains unclear. Sequences were obtained from CD4+ T cells from PBMCs, cultured in vitro. The CDR3 sequence: CASSLVRAEDGYTF. The DNA for the CDR3 is TGCGCCAGCAGCCTCGTCCGGGCAGAGGATGGCTACACCTTC.